What follows describes a single TCR beta chain. The antigen remains undetermined. The sample is drawn from a study of CXCR3-negative and CXCR3-positive naive CD8 T cells. Study findings and constraints: Similarly elevated diversity marked both naive subsets, with memory CD8+ cells showing far lower diversity. Cryopreservation partially lowered CXCR3 expression, so most assays used fresh PBMCs. Naive subsets showed comparable surface CD5, and TCR interaction strength was also inferred from TRB CDR3 physicochemistry.

With UMI labels, 5' RACE was used to prepare the TRB cDNA libraries. No DNA is given; TCRdb re-called the 5' RACE reads and lists each CDR3 protein once. The table for this sample gives about 130,000 distinct CDR3 sequences. The receptor's source is a human donor in good health. Some clones in this sample may be carry-over from other donors' samples. The specimen sequenced was naive CXCR3- CD8+ T cells from blood. Stated subset: CD45RO-CCR7+CD27+CD95- naive CD8+ T cells lacking CXCR3 (TNR3-).

CDR3 sequence: CASSLSRGSSYEQYF. This chain links TRBV4-1 with TRBJ2-7; the D call from TCRdb, TRBD1, cannot be confirmed without DNA. The length of the CDR3 is 15 residues. Germline lookup yields CDR1 MGHRA and CDR2 YSYEKL.